These T cell receptor beta chains were read from a single sample in a study of regulatory T cells in long-lasting Graves disease. TCRdb passed the multiplex PCR reads through MiXCR, listing each CDR3 protein once. This table holds about 540,000 distinct CDR3 sequences, roughly 13% found once. The sample was also reused in another study, on T cells in Graves' hyperthyroidism and ophthalmopathy.

Here the sequenced sample was peripheral blood mononuclear cells (PBMCs), taken at new diagnosis, from a patient treated with antithyroid drugs. These receptors all stem from a young man with Graves disease. Both conserved end residues are part of each CDR3. Each record gives: D gene, J gene, clone size, V gene, CDR3 protein, CDR3 DNA. D genes are given only for firm matches. Rows give clone size only sometimes, using once, few, many, or a class for an expanded clone.

d_call: .; j_call: TRBJ1-5; clone_size: many; v_call: TRBV6-2/TRBV6-3; cdr3_aa: CASSRFGNQPQHF; cdr3_nt: TGTGCCAGCAGTAGGTTTGGCAATCAGCCCCAGCATTTT
d_call: .; j_call: TRBJ2-1; clone_size: once; v_call: TRBV4-1; cdr3_aa: CASSQFTVGVTHNEQFF; cdr3_nt: TGCGCCAGCAGCCAATTCACCGTGGGGGTAACACACAATGAGCAGTTCTTC
d_call: TRBD1; j_call: TRBJ2-6; clone_size: .; v_call: TRBV10-3; cdr3_aa: CAISEQGPTGANVLTF; cdr3_nt: TGTGCCATCAGCGAACAGGGGCCCACTGGGGCCAACGTCCTGACTTTC
d_call: TRBD2; j_call: TRBJ2-3; clone_size: .; v_call: TRBV6-2/TRBV6-3; cdr3_aa: CASSLTSGKGTDTQYF; cdr3_nt: TGTGCCAGCAGTTTGACTAGCGGGAAGGGCACAGATACGCAGTATTTT
d_call: .; j_call: TRBJ2-5; clone_size: many; v_call: TRBV30; cdr3_aa: CAWSVVAEVETQYF; cdr3_nt: TGTGCCTGGAGTGTAGTCGCGGAGGTGGAGACCCAGTACTTC
d_call: .; j_call: TRBJ1-5; clone_size: many; v_call: TRBV27; cdr3_aa: CASSPLPDASAQHF; cdr3_nt: TGTGCCAGCAGTCCCCTCCCGGACGCCTCGGCCCAGCATTTT
d_call: .; j_call: TRBJ2-1; clone_size: many; v_call: TRBV25-1; cdr3_aa: CASMGPNNEQFF; cdr3_nt: TGTGCCAGCATGGGGCCCAACAATGAGCAGTTCTTC
d_call: TRBD1; j_call: TRBJ2-1; clone_size: many; v_call: TRBV20-1; cdr3_aa: CSARDQGAHNEQFF; cdr3_nt: TGCAGTGCTAGAGATCAGGGGGCGCACAATGAGCAGTTCTTC
d_call: TRBD2; j_call: TRBJ2-3; clone_size: many; v_call: TRBV20-1; cdr3_aa: CSADGLAGRGGPDTQYF; cdr3_nt: TGCAGTGCTGACGGACTAGCGGGACGGGGAGGCCCAGATACGCAGTATTTT
d_call: TRBD1; j_call: TRBJ2-2; clone_size: few; v_call: TRBV10-3; cdr3_aa: CAIRGTGRNTGELFF; cdr3_nt: TGTGCCATCAGGGGGACAGGGAGGAACACCGGGGAGCTGTTTTTT
d_call: TRBD1; j_call: TRBJ2-5; clone_size: few; v_call: TRBV25-1; cdr3_aa: CASSAPRQGSQETQYF; cdr3_nt: TGTGCCAGCAGTGCCCCCCGACAGGGGAGCCAAGAGACCCAGTACTTC
d_call: .; j_call: TRBJ2-7; clone_size: many; v_call: TRBV29-1; cdr3_aa: CSGGRSSYEQYF; cdr3_nt: TGCAGCGGGGGACGGAGCTCCTACGAGCAGTACTTC
d_call: .; j_call: TRBJ2-7; clone_size: many; v_call: TRBV3-1; cdr3_aa: CASSQLGSSYEQYF; cdr3_nt: TGTGCCAGCAGCCAATTAGGTTCGAGTTACGAGCAGTACTTC
d_call: .; j_call: TRBJ1-6; clone_size: many; v_call: TRBV27; cdr3_aa: CATMSWAVNSPLHF; cdr3_nt: TGTGCCACCATGTCGTGGGCGGTTAATTCACCCCTCCACTTT
d_call: TRBD2; j_call: TRBJ2-1; clone_size: few; v_call: TRBV7-2; cdr3_aa: CAARLADYNEQFF; cdr3_nt: TGTGCCGCCAGACTAGCGGATTACAATGAGCAGTTCTTC
d_call: TRBD1; j_call: TRBJ1-1; clone_size: many; v_call: TRBV10-3; cdr3_aa: CAISWTGDTEAFF; cdr3_nt: TGTGCCATCAGTTGGACAGGGGACACTGAAGCTTTCTTT
d_call: .; j_call: TRBJ2-2; clone_size: .; v_call: TRBV5-1; cdr3_aa: CASGPRPMNTGELFF; cdr3_nt: TGCGCCAGCGGCCCAAGACCAATGAACACCGGGGAGCTGTTTTTT
d_call: TRBD2; j_call: TRBJ2-2; clone_size: many; v_call: TRBV15; cdr3_aa: CATSVKREPGELFF; cdr3_nt: TGTGCCACCAGCGTGAAGCGGGAGCCCGGGGAGCTGTTTTTT
d_call: .; j_call: TRBJ2-7; clone_size: .; v_call: TRBV11-3; cdr3_aa: CASSLIGHEQYF; cdr3_nt: TGTGCCAGCAGCTTAATCGGCCACGAGCAGTACTTC
d_call: .; j_call: TRBJ1-2; clone_size: many; v_call: TRBV27; cdr3_aa: CASSSDSYGYTF; cdr3_nt: TGTGCCAGCAGTTCGGACAGTTATGGCTACACCTTC
d_call: TRBD1; j_call: TRBJ1-4; clone_size: many; v_call: TRBV2; cdr3_aa: CASSVGTGKPKLFF; cdr3_nt: TGTGCCAGCAGTGTGGGGACAGGGAAGCCCAAACTGTTTTTT
d_call: TRBD2; j_call: TRBJ2-7; clone_size: few; v_call: TRBV5-4; cdr3_aa: CASSVAGTYEQYF; cdr3_nt: TGTGCCAGCAGCGTAGCGGGAACCTACGAGCAGTACTTC
d_call: .; j_call: TRBJ1-1; clone_size: many; v_call: TRBV12-3/TRBV12-4; cdr3_aa: CASSLQRTAEAFF; cdr3_nt: TGTGCCAGCAGTTTGCAGAGAACAGCTGAAGCTTTCTTT
d_call: .; j_call: TRBJ2-3; clone_size: few; v_call: TRBV10-3; cdr3_aa: CAISESSGTQYF; cdr3_nt: TGTGCCATCAGTGAGTCATCAGGTACGCAGTATTTT
d_call: .; j_call: TRBJ1-5; clone_size: many; v_call: TRBV12-3/TRBV12-4; cdr3_aa: CASSPPGRVFGQPQHF; cdr3_nt: TGTGCCAGCAGCCCCCCCGGGAGAGTTTTCGGACAGCCCCAGCATTTT
d_call: .; j_call: TRBJ2-7; clone_size: many; v_call: TRBV11-2; cdr3_aa: CASSLSRIGEQYF; cdr3_nt: TGTGCCAGCAGCCTCTCGAGGATTGGCGAGCAGTACTTC
d_call: TRBD1; j_call: TRBJ2-7; clone_size: many; v_call: TRBV12-3/TRBV12-4; cdr3_aa: CASSPHRGDLGVQYF; cdr3_nt: TGTGCCAGCAGTCCACACAGGGGGGACCTCGGGGTGCAGTACTTC
d_call: TRBD1; j_call: TRBJ2-7; clone_size: .; v_call: TRBV2; cdr3_aa: CASSELGQGVYEQYF; cdr3_nt: TGTGCCAGCAGTGAACTGGGACAGGGGGTCTACGAGCAGTACTTC
d_call: .; j_call: TRBJ1-1; clone_size: few; v_call: TRBV20-1; cdr3_aa: CSASGPGGATEAFF; cdr3_nt: TGCAGTGCTAGTGGGCCTGGGGGGGCCACTGAAGCTTTCTTT
d_call: .; j_call: TRBJ1-1; clone_size: many; v_call: TRBV5-5; cdr3_aa: CASSLTTVGTEAFF; cdr3_nt: TGTGCCAGCAGCTTGACGACAGTTGGCACTGAAGCTTTCTTT
d_call: .; j_call: TRBJ1-5; clone_size: many; v_call: TRBV20-1; cdr3_aa: CSARLTGGLNQPQHF; cdr3_nt: TGCAGTGCTAGGCTCACGGGGGGCCTCAATCAGCCCCAGCATTTT